This T cell receptor beta chain is from a study of PD-1 blockade in mismatch repair-deficient tumors. Across the whole study: Patients had over 10 mismatch repair-deficient cancer types, all previously treated and progressing. Whole-study results and caveats: Tumor-resident clones, often absent from pretreatment blood, expanded after pembrolizumab and then contracted.

Details on this clone: Its target is not known.

Between the trimmed V and J ends, which lost 7 bases and 2 bases, there was a span of 14 bases. This CDR3 spans 13 amino acids. CDR1 is SQVTM and CDR2 is ANQGSEA in the germline V gene. The protocol was immunoSEQ multiplex PCR, while the TCRdb copy is restricted to in-frame clones and leaves out a portion. There are 55,000 to 85,000 clones in the sample; approximately 78% occur only once, and roughly 5.5% lies in the top ten. Mismatch repair deficiency was confirmed in all patients, by PCR or immunohistochemistry. A few pembrolizumab responders had their TCRs sequenced. The starting material was peripheral blood, obtained 2 weeks after starting pembrolizumab. The source is an adult with mismatch repair-deficient cancer. This chain links TRBV29-1 with TRBJ1-1, with D perhaps matching TRBD1 (5 bases). The DNA for the CDR3 is TGCAGCGCCGCCCTTGGGGGAAACACTGAAGCTTTCTTT. It encodes CSAALGGNTEAFF.